The 27 T cell receptor beta chains given below trace back to one sample, sequenced in a study of read filtering for tumor transcriptome and immune sequencing. Molecular barcoded adaptors covering alpha/delta and beta/gamma chains were used on 400 to 450 ng RNA. Via MiXCR, TCRdb re-called the reads, giving one row per CDR3 protein. This sample carries about 86,000 distinct CDR3 sequences, 9% to 15% of them seen once, and the ten largest clones take around 14%. Material for sequencing was a population of CD138-negative cells sorted from bone marrow. The receptors derive from a donor aged 40 or over with multiple myeloma.

This clonotype has at least ten counts. The chain combines TRBV7-2 with TRBJ2-1, with 8 bases identical to TRBD2. CDR3 length: 15 amino acids. V dropped 5 bases and J dropped 7; count of bases not matched to a gene: 10. Germline values: CDR1 SGHTA, CDR2 FQGNSA. The CDR3 is CASSPGGGRRNEQFF. The CDR3 DNA sequence: TGTGCCAGCAGCCCCGGAGGCGGGAGGAGGAATGAGCAGTTCTTC.

Many counts were recorded for this clonotype. The genes are TRBV29-1 and TRBJ1-1; D is unresolved. Trimming pared 4 bases from V and 1 base from J, leaving 13 bases between. This CDR3 has 14 amino acids. CDR1 is SQVTM, CDR2 ANQGSEA, per germline. The CDR3 sequence: CSVVGRRGNTEAFF. CDR3 bases: TGCAGCGTTGTTGGCCGTCGAGGGAACACTGAAGCTTTCTTT.

This clonotype was recorded many times. The chain carries TRBV30 and TRBJ1-1; possible D gene TRBD1, 6 bases. The CDR3 runs to 13 residues. Trimming removed 2 bases at V and 6 bases at J, with 13 bases between. Germline CDR1 and CDR2: GTSNPN and SVGIG (reference sequence). The CDR3: CAWSQYREAEAFF. DNA for the CDR3: TGTGCCTGGAGTCAGTACAGGGAGGCTGAAGCTTTCTTT. Combining the CDR3 with reference TRBV30 and TRBJ1-1 gives the whole variable domain SQTIHQWPATLVQPVGSPLSLECTVEGTSNPNLYWYRQAAGRGLQLLFYSVGIGQISSEVPQNLSASRPQDRQFILSSKKLLLSDSGFYLCAWSQYREAEAFFGQGTRLTVV.

There are many counts of this clonotype. The junction departs from germline at one end; a sequencing error may be responsible. The V call is TRBV5-1, the J call TRBJ2-1; no clear D. From germline, CDR1 is SGHRS and CDR2 YFSETQ. The CDR3 has 14 residues. CDR3 sequence: CASSFKEVYNEQFF. The CDR3 bases are TGCGCCAGCAGCTTTAAGGAAGTCTACAATGAGCAATTCTTC.

Details on this clonotype: This could be a read error, since a much larger clone is one nucleotide away. The chain is built from TRBV18 and TRBJ2-7; TRBD2 aligns across 11 bases. The CDR3 sequence is 15 residues long. The germline V gene has CDR1 KGHSH and CDR2 LQKENI. Unmatched junction bases numbered 6, after V lost 3 bases and J lost 5 bases. CDR3 sequence (DNA): TGTGCCAGCTCACCCTTGATAGCGGGAGGGGACGAGCAGTACTTC. Translating it yields CASSPLIAGGDEQYF.

This clonotype has at least ten counts. V usage is TRBV30 and J usage is TRBJ1-1; 8 bases agree with TRBD1. Germline V lookup: CDR1 GTSNPN, CDR2 SVGIG (reference sequence). J was trimmed by 4 bases and V by 2 bases; bases with no gene match: 9. This CDR3 has 15 residues. CDR3 DNA sequence: TGTGCCTGGAGTAAAGGTAGACAGGGGAGCACTGAAGCTTTCTTT. Translation: CAWSKGRQGSTEAFF. The entire variable domain, with the rest obtained from reference TRBV30 and TRBJ1-1, is as follows: SQTIHQWPATLVQPVGSPLSLECTVEGTSNPNLYWYRQAAGRGLQLLFYSVGIGQISSEVPQNLSASRPQDRQFILSSKKLLLSDSGFYLCAWSKGRQGSTEAFFGQGTRLTVV.

The table lists this clonotype with a few counts. V and J are TRBV5-1 and TRBJ1-2; possibly TRBD1 for D (6 bases). Per the germline V gene, CDR1 is SGHRS and CDR2 is YFSETQ. The V end was cut by 2 bases, the J end by 2 bases, with 10 bases between. The CDR3 is 14 amino acids. The CDR3 region is CASSLDRPNYGYTF. In DNA form, the CDR3 reads TGCGCCAGCAGCTTAGACAGGCCCAACTATGGCTACACCTTC.

This clonotype was recorded at least ten times. This sequence joins TRBV20-1 and TRBJ1-2; D possibly corresponds to TRBD1 (6 bases). The CDR3 spans 16 residues. The V gene lost 6 bases and the J gene lost 0 bases, with 20 bases spanning the gap. Germline CDR1 is DFQATT and CDR2 is SNEGSKA (reference sequence). The CDR3 protein is CSAPGGGVAANYGYTF. The CDR3 coding sequence is TGCAGTGCGCCGGGGGGGGGCGTGGCGGCTAACTATGGCTACACCTTC.

This clonotype was counted at least ten times. The rearrangement joins TRBV11-2 to TRBJ2-3, with 8 positions matching TRBD1. Germline V gene lookup returns CDR1 SGHAT and CDR2 FQNNGV. This CDR3 spans 14 amino acids. Trimming took 5 bases from V and 4 from J; bases not matched to a gene: 5. The CDR3 here is CASSPGQGADTQYF. CDR3 nucleotide sequence: TGTGCCAGCAGCCCCGGACAGGGTGCAGATACGCAGTATTTT.

The chain carries TRBV5-1 and TRBJ2-7; D is perhaps TRBD2 (5 bases). This CDR3 spans 12 amino acids. Germline assignment: CDR1 SGHRS and CDR2 YFSETQ. Trimming removed 1 base at V and 5 bases at J, with 7 bases between. CDR3 DNA: TGCGCCAGCAGCTTGCGAGGGCACGAGCAGTACTTC. It translates to CASSLRGHEQYF.

This clonotype occurred many times. The CDR3 protein is CASSDSEGSSYNEQFF. CDR3 nucleotides: TGCGCCAGCAGTGACTCCGAAGGAAGCTCCTACAATGAGCAGTTCTTC. V usage is TRBV10-1 and J usage is TRBJ2-1; unclear D gene. The CDR3 is 16 amino acids. Germline CDR1 is WNHNN and CDR2 is SYGVQD (reference sequence). V gave up 3 bases and J gave up 0 bases, with 12 bases separating them.

This clonotype was detected ten times or more. V and J are TRBV30 and TRBJ1-6; D is unresolved. Germline CDR1 reads GTSNPN; CDR2 reads SVGIG (reference sequence). The ends were cut back, 1 base at V and 5 bases at J, with 12 bases in the middle. The CDR3 has 15 amino acids. The CDR3 nucleotides are TGTGCCTGGAGTGCTCAAACGGGAAATAATTCACCCCTCCACTTT. It translates to CAWSAQTGNNSPLHF.

This clonotype was counted only a few times. The rearrangement links TRBV7-9 to TRBJ2-1, with D perhaps given as TRBD1 or TRBD2 (5 bases each). Germline CDR1 is SEHNR and CDR2 is FQNEAQ (reference sequence). Trimming stripped 4 bases from V and 3 bases from J, with 16 bases between. There are 16 residues in the CDR3. The CDR3 DNA is TGTGCCAGCAGCTCCCGGTTGTGGGGGTACTACAATGAGCAGTTCTTC. Encoded protein: CASSSRLWGYYNEQFF.

The sample holds many counts of this clonotype. This CDR3 reads CSARVPGLSSYNEQFF. The CDR3 coding sequence is TGCAGTGCTAGAGTCCCGGGACTAAGCTCCTACAATGAGCAGTTCTTC. This chain links TRBV20-1 with TRBJ2-1, with TRBD2 identical over 7 bases. Trimming took 1 base from V and 0 from J; bases not matched to a gene: 6. Germline CDR1 DFQATT, CDR2 SNEGSKA (reference sequence). The CDR3 has 16 amino acids.

At least ten counts were recorded for this clonotype. The rearrangement uses TRBV7-2 and TRBJ2-2; TRBD2 might be the D (5 bases). V shed 0 bases and J shed 1 base, with 9 bases lying between them. This CDR3 is 16 amino acids long. Germline assignment: CDR1 SGHTA and CDR2 FQGNSA. Here the CDR3 reads CASSLAPRGNTGELFF. CDR3 nucleotides: TGTGCCAGCAGCTTAGCACCCCGGGGGAACACCGGGGAGCTGTTTTTT.

This clonotype was counted at least ten times. The chain uses TRBV29-1 and TRBJ2-1; 9 bases match TRBD1. This CDR3 spans 12 amino acids. Germline V gene data show CDR1 as SQVTM and CDR2 as ANQGSEA. The trim removed 7 bases at V and 7 bases at J, leaving 5 bases unmatched. The CDR3 bases are TGCAGCGCAATGGGACAGGGTAATGAGCAGTTCTTC. Protein: CSAMGQGNEQFF.

In this sample, this clonotype turned up many times. V usage is TRBV28 and J usage is TRBJ1-1, with 10 bases lining up with TRBD1. Trimming at V came to 10 bases and at J to 0 bases, leaving 8 bases not matched to a gene. Germline CDR1 is MDHEN and CDR2 is SYDVKM. The CDR3 has 15 residues. This CDR3 reads CATWTGGDMNTEAFF. In DNA form, the CDR3 reads TGTGCCACCTGGACAGGGGGAGATATGAACACTGAAGCTTTCTTT.

This clonotype was seen at least ten times. The genes are TRBV5-1 and TRBJ2-4; a possible D gene is TRBD2 (5 bases). Germline lookup yields CDR1 SGHRS and CDR2 YFSETQ. Trimming removed 2 bases from V and 7 bases from J, with 13 bases in between. CDR3 size: 14 residues. CDR3 in DNA: TGCGCCAGCAGCTTCGAAACTAGTTCGAACATTCAGTACTTC. Translating gives CASSFETSSNIQYF.

The chain is built from TRBV5-1 and TRBJ2-7; D unclear. The CDR3 is 14 amino acids. Trimming left V 0 bases short and J 0 bases short, with 7 bases between. Germline values: CDR1 SGHRS, CDR2 YFSETQ. CDR3 region: CASSLAGISYEQYF. The CDR3 bases are TGCGCCAGCAGCTTGGCTGGCATCTCCTACGAGCAGTACTTC. The full variable domain, with the rest looked up from reference TRBV5-1 and TRBJ2-7, is KAGVTQTPRYLIKTRGQQVTLSCSPISGHRSVSWYQQTPGQGLQFLFEYFSETQRNKGNFPGRFSGRQFSNSRSEMNVSTLELGDSALYLCASSLAGISYEQYFGPGTRLTVT.

There are many counts of this clonotype. J is TRBJ1-2 and V is TRBV7-2, with D possibly TRBD1 on 5 matching bases. The CDR3 runs 15 residues. Germline CDR1 is SGHTA and CDR2 is FQGNSA. Trimming pared 1 base from V and 4 bases from J, leaving 13 bases between. The CDR3 coding sequence is TGTGCCAGCAGCTTAGTCAGGGCTGGATCCTATGGCTACACCTTC. Amino acids: CASSLVRAGSYGYTF.

V gene TRBV7-9 combines with J gene TRBJ1-3, with D uncertain. Germline values: CDR1 SEHNR, CDR2 FQNEAQ (reference sequence). The CDR3 totals 14 residues. V shed 2 bases and J shed 4 bases, with 9 bases lying between them. Here the CDR3 DNA reads TGTGCCAGCAGCTTACGCAGAGGAGGAAACACCATATATTTT. As protein: CASSLRRGGNTIYF.

This clonotype has a count of ten or more. The chain is built from TRBV7-2 and TRBJ2-4; D remains unclear. This CDR3 region has 13 residues. The V gene lost 2 bases and the J gene lost 8 bases, with 10 bases spanning the gap. Germline CDR1 and CDR2: SGHTA and FQGNSA. CDR3 protein: CASSLPQIYIQYF. The CDR3 DNA reads as TGTGCCAGCAGCTTACCACAGATCTACATTCAGTACTTC.

Many counts were recorded for this clonotype. The rearrangement joins TRBV7-8 to TRBJ1-1; 7 nucleotides line up with TRBD1. This CDR3 contains 18 residues. V shed 1 base, J shed 2 bases, and the junction held 13 bases outside the gene matches. Germline V lookup: CDR1 SGHVS, CDR2 FQNEAQ. CDR3 loop: CASSLGIGPGQKNTEAFF. In DNA, the CDR3 is TGTGCCAGCAGCTTAGGAATTGGCCCGGGACAGAAAAACACTGAAGCTTTCTTT.

This clonotype was counted many times. The chain carries TRBV5-1 and TRBJ2-3, with 9 bases fitting TRBD2. This CDR3 is 17 amino acids long. CDR1 and CDR2 (germline): SGHRS, YFSETQ. After removal of 0 bases from V and 2 bases from J, the junction contained 7 bases not matched to a gene. The CDR3 is CASSLEFAGGFTDTQYF. CDR3 bases: TGCGCCAGCAGCTTGGAATTCGCGGGAGGGTTCACAGATACGCAGTATTTT.

In this sample, this clonotype turned up many times. The chain uses TRBV10-3 and TRBJ2-1, with 7 nucleotides matching TRBD2. J gave up 8 bases and V 4 bases, and 8 bases lay outside the gene matches. The germline CDR1 and CDR2 sequences are ENHRY and SYGVKD. The CDR3 extends over 14 amino acids. The CDR3 coding sequence is TGTGCCATCAGTGGGAGCGGGATAACAGATGAGCAGTTCTTC. Its translation is CAISGSGITDEQFF.

The sample holds many counts of this clonotype. The V call is TRBV20-1, the J call TRBJ2-1; 14 bases align to TRBD2. This CDR3 comprises 11 residues. The germline V gene has CDR1 DFQATT and CDR2 SNEGSKA (reference sequence). This CDR3 reads CSGTSGSGQFF. The CDR3 DNA follows: TGCAGCGGGACTAGCGGGAGCGGGCAGTTCTTC.

This clonotype was seen repeatedly, ten times or more. This chain's CDR3 is CSAKIGPSTDTQYF. DNA of the CDR3: TGCAGTGCCAAAATCGGACCCAGCACAGATACGCAGTATTTT. The chain combines TRBV20-1 with TRBJ2-3; D is unclear. The CDR3 sequence is 14 residues long. Per the germline V gene, CDR1 is DFQATT and CDR2 is SNEGSKA (reference sequence). V was trimmed by 6 bases and J by 0 bases, leaving 13 bases between them.